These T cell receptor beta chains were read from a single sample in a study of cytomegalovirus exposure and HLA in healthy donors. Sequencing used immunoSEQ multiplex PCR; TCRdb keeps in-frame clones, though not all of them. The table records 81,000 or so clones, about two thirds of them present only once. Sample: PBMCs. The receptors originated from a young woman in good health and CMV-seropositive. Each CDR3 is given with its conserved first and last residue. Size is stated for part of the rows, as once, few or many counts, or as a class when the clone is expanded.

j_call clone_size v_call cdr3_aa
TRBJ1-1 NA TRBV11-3 CASSEGQGEGGAAFF
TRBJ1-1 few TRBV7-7 CASSLAQHTEAFF
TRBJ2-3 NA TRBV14 CASSQDRFWRGSTDTQYF
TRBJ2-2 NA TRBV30 CAWSDIPGQKGTGELFF
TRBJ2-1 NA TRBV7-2 CASSRGGTYNEQFF
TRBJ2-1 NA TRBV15 CATSRDEGGGYNEQFF
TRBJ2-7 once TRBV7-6 CASSSSPESEREQYF
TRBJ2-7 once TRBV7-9 CASSLDGGSSYEQYF
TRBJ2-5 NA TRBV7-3 CASSLSGTNQETQYF
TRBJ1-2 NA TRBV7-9 CASRHTQGMGGYTF
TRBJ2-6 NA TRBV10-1 CASSADRISGANVLTF
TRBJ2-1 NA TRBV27 CASSSDRVSYNEQFF
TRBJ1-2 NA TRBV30 CAWSGSTGYGYTF
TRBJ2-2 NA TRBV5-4 CASNSWTGNTGELFF
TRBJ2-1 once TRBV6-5 CASSALGPKDEQFF
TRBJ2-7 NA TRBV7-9 CSSSHDGGLSSYEQYF
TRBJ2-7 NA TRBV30 CAGGLAGPPYEQYF
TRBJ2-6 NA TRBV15 CATSRALGQGHSGANVLTF
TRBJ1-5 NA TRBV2 CASSRDRDQPQHF
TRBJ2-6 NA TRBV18 CASSPGAGEASGANVLTF
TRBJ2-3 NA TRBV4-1 CASSQGGAGDTQYF
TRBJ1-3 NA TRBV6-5 CASSYSTGSGNTIYF
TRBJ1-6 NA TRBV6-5 CASSYSFRDSPLHF
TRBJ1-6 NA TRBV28 CASSRDGRNSPLHF
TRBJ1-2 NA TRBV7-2 CASSLFGANYGYTF